A single sample is the source of the 19 T cell receptor beta chains below, sequenced in a study of blood T cells in healthy people across ages. Next came a second PCR, run for about 7 to 12 cycles, which used a sample-barcoded 5' primer along with a J-beta primer mix. TCRdb reanalysed the 5' RACE reads using MiXCR and keeps one entry per CDR3 protein. The sample includes about 1,600,000 distinct CDR3 sequences, around two fifths of them seen just once. Sequencing was performed on blood. These receptors were collected from a woman aged 18-30 years in good health.

This sequence joins TRBV14 and TRBJ2-3; 8 bases fit TRBD1. The CDR3 consists of 16 residues. Unmatched junction bases numbered 9, after V lost 4 bases and J lost 3 bases. Germline V gives CDR1 SGHDN, CDR2 FVKESK. The CDR3 DNA sequence: TGTGCCAGCAGCCCGCCCCGCAGGGGGCTAACAGATACGCAGTATTTT. Translation: CASSPPRRGLTDTQYF.

In the case of this clonotype: Sequence at one end of the junction differs from germline and may be a read error. The chain links TRBV11-2 to TRBJ2-7; D remains unclear. Germline V gene sequence: CDR1 SGHAT, CDR2 FQNNGV. The CDR3 sequence is 13 residues long. The CDR3 sequence: CAGSLRRNYEQYF. CDR3 DNA sequence: TGTGCCGGCAGCCTCCGACGGAACTACGAGCAGTACTTC.

This rearrangement joins TRBV20-1 to TRBJ1-6; D is undetermined. The CDR3 has 14 amino acids. Germline V CDR1 and CDR2: DFQATT, SNEGSKA (reference sequence). V lost 3 bases to trimming and J lost 7 bases, with 13 bases between them. The CDR3 is CSARGYGQNSPLHF. In nucleotides, the CDR3 is TGCAGTGCTAGGGGTTACGGGCAAAATTCACCCCTCCACTTT.

The DNA for the CDR3 is TGTGCCAGCAGAACCGACAGCTTCAATCAGCCCCAGCATTTT. This encodes CASRTDSFNQPQHF. The chain carries TRBV2 and TRBJ1-5; possibly TRBD1 for D (5 bases). This CDR3 has 14 residues. V lost 6 bases and J lost 3, with 12 bases in between. Germline CDR1 reads SNHLY; CDR2 reads FYNNEI.

V usage is TRBV6-5 and J usage is TRBJ2-6; 9 nucleotides agree with TRBD1. The CDR3 extends over 19 amino acids. CDR1 and CDR2 (germline): MNHEY, SVGAGI. With V trimmed by 4 bases and J by 0 bases, 10 bases remained unmatched. CDR3 nucleotide sequence: TGTGCCAGCAGTTCTACCCTGGACAGGGGACTCTCTGGGGCCAACGTCCTGACTTTC. Amino acid sequence: CASSSTLDRGLSGANVLTF.

A word on this clonotype: At one end, the junction sequence differs from germline, possibly due to a read error. The rearrangement links TRBV29-1 to TRBJ1-1; tentatively, D is TRBD1 (6 bases). The germline CDR1 and CDR2 sequences are SQVTM and ANQGSEA. The CDR3 totals 15 residues. CDR3 DNA: TGCAGCGTGGAAGGTTGGGTGGGGGCCCACACTGAAGCTTTCTTT. Translated: CSVEGWVGAHTEAFF.

The chain employs TRBV7-6 and TRBJ1-4; possibly TRBD1 for D (5 bases). V lost 4 bases to trimming and J lost 4 bases, with 10 bases between them. Germline assignment: CDR1 SGHVS and CDR2 FNYEAQ. CDR3 size: 14 residues. CDR3 amino acids: CASSSTVGNEKLFF. CDR3 DNA sequence: TGTGCCAGCAGCTCGACAGTGGGTAATGAAAAACTGTTTTTT.

This clonotype has more than one count but fewer than ten. This chain joins TRBV11-2 and TRBJ2-1; 7 nucleotides agree with TRBD2. V shed 2 bases and J 5 bases; nucleotides not matched to a gene: 6. This CDR3 spans 15 amino acids. Looked up from germline, CDR1 is SGHAT and CDR2 is FQNNGV. The CDR3, as DNA: TGTGCCAGCAGCTTACTGGGACTACCAAACAATGAGCAGTTCTTC. Encoded protein: CASSLLGLPNNEQFF.

J is TRBJ1-1 and V is TRBV18; D is unclear. V lost 3 bases, J lost 6 bases, and 14 bases lay in between. The CDR3 has 14 amino acids. Germline V gene data show CDR1 as KGHSH and CDR2 as LQKENI. CDR3 sequence: CASSPGRLQPEAFF. In DNA, the CDR3 is TGTGCCAGCTCACCGGGTAGGTTACAGCCTGAAGCTTTCTTT. Full variable domain (missing parts from reference TRBV18 and TRBJ1-1): NAGVMQNPRHLVRRRGQEARLRCSPMKGHSHVYWYRQLPEEGLKFMVYLQKENIIDESGMPKERFSAEFPKEGPSILRIQQVVRGDSAAYFCASSPGRLQPEAFFGQGTRLTVV.

The V gene is TRBV3-1, the J gene TRBJ1-2; 9 nucleotides agree with TRBD1. The V gene end was trimmed by 5 bases and the J gene end by 1 base; junction bases not matched to a gene: 8. Germline V gene data show CDR1 as LGHDT and CDR2 as YNNKEL (reference sequence). The CDR3 extends over 16 amino acids. The CDR3 here is CASSGSSGQGNYGYTF. The CDR3 region has the DNA TGTGCCAGCAGCGGCTCTTCGGGACAGGGTAACTATGGCTACACCTTC. The full variable domain, completed using reference TRBV3-1 and TRBJ1-2, is DTAVSQTPKYLVTQMGNDKSIKCEQNLGHDTMYWYKQDSKKFLKIMFSYNNKELIINETVPNRFSPKSPDKAHLNLHINSLELGDSAVYFCASSGSSGQGNYGYTFGSGTRLTVV.

This clonotype has just a few counts. This chain joins TRBV3-1 and TRBJ2-1, with 10 nucleotides matching TRBD2. V was clipped by 2 bases and J by 1 base; unmatched bases: 2. There are 16 residues in the CDR3. CDR1 is LGHDT and CDR2 is YNNKEL in the germline V gene (reference sequence). The CDR3 sequence: CASSQLAGVSYNEQFF. The DNA for the CDR3 is TGTGCCAGCAGCCAACTAGCGGGGGTGTCCTACAATGAGCAGTTCTTC.

The J gene is TRBJ2-7, the V gene TRBV29-1; D may correspond to TRBD1 or TRBD2 (5 bases each). V dropped 5 bases and J dropped 4 bases, with 18 bases sitting between them. CDR1 is SQVTM, CDR2 ANQGSEA, per germline. CDR3 length: 14 amino acids. CDR3 nucleotide sequence: TGCAGCGTTCTCATAGCAGGGAGTGGGTACGAGCAGTACTTC. It codes for CSVLIAGSGYEQYF.

The rearrangement uses TRBV5-1 and TRBJ1-1; TRBD1 matches at 7 bases. V lost 7 bases, J lost 3 bases, and 9 bases stayed unmatched. From germline, CDR1 is SGHRS and CDR2 YFSETQ. CDR3 size: 14 residues. CDR3 in DNA: TGCGCCAGCGCCCCGACAGGGCCGGACACTGAAGCTTTCTTT. Amino acids: CASAPTGPDTEAFF.

The chain has TRBV5-1 and TRBJ2-5; TRBD1 agrees at 7 bases. The CDR3 totals 15 residues. Per germline, CDR1 SGHRS and CDR2 YFSETQ. Trimming cost V 7 bases and J 4 bases; bases outside gene matches: 13. CDR3 coding DNA: TGCGCCAGCGGATTCGCTACAGGGGCACGAGAGACCCAGTACTTC. Translated: CASGFATGARETQYF.

This chain uses TRBV10-3 with TRBJ2-7; D is possibly TRBD2 (7 bases). The CDR3 runs to 15 residues. Per the germline V gene, CDR1 is ENHRY and CDR2 is SYGVKD. V was clipped by 11 bases and J by 0 bases, with 20 bases between them. The CDR3 protein is CAARSRRGPSYEQYF. CDR3 nucleotide sequence: TGTGCCGCCCGGTCTCGGCGGGGGCCCTCCTACGAGCAGTACTTC.

This clonotype was seen only a few times. V and J are TRBV11-2 and TRBJ2-5, with TRBD1 matching over 7 bases. This CDR3 has 17 amino acids. J gave up 0 bases and V 1 base, and 8 bases lay outside the gene matches. CDR1 is SGHAT, CDR2 FQNNGV, per germline. The CDR3 loop is CASSLGRQGRDQETQYF. In DNA, the CDR3 is TGTGCCAGCAGCTTAGGGAGACAGGGTAGAGACCAAGAGACCCAGTACTTC.

This clonotype was detected only a few times. The CDR3 coding sequence is TGCAGCGTTGAGGGTCAGCCTGGGTGGACTGAAGCTTTCTTT. It encodes CSVEGQPGWTEAFF. The chain couples TRBV29-1 to TRBJ1-1; D call uncertain. CDR3 length: 14 amino acids. Germline CDR1 is SQVTM and CDR2 is ANQGSEA. Trimming shortened V by 3 bases and J by 5 bases, and 16 bases separated the two germline ends.

This clonotype was seen more than once but under ten times. This chain links TRBV28 with TRBJ2-4; 7 bases agree with TRBD2. The trim removed 2 bases at V and 3 bases at J, leaving 7 bases unmatched. In germline, CDR1 is MDHEN, CDR2 SYDVKM. CDR3 length equals 16 residues. Here the CDR3 reads CASSLPSGVVKNIQYF. For the CDR3, the DNA is TGTGCCAGCAGTTTACCGAGCGGGGTGGTCAAAAACATTCAGTACTTC. Filled out from reference TRBV28 and TRBJ2-4, the complete variable domain reads DVKVTQSSRYLVKRTGEKVFLECVQDMDHENMFWYRQDPGLGLRLIYFSYDVKMKEKGDIPEGYSVSREKKERFSLILESASTNQTSMYLCASSLPSGVVKNIQYFGAGTRLSVL.

The table lists this clonotype with a few counts. V is TRBV4-2 and J is TRBJ2-7; TRBD2 matches at 9 bases. Near its end, the DNA agrees better with TRBJ2-5, so the J call may be wrong. This CDR3 is built from 16 residues. The germline gives CDR1 LGHNA, CDR2 YNFKEQ. The CDR3 reads CASSQELAGVLETQYF. For the CDR3, the DNA is TGTGCCAGCAGCCAAGAGTTAGCGGGAGTGTTGGAGACCCAGTACTTC.